This T cell receptor beta chain was recorded in a study of cytomegalovirus exposure and HLA in healthy donors. Study background: Of 398 genotyped donors, 65% to 85% clustered with self-reported Caucasian donors. Notes on the study in general: Being productive about 90% or about 30% of the time was typical of most TCR beta V segments in an earlier analysis. As was reported, the HLA-A and HLA-B alleles of most subjects were accurately predicted from TCR beta sequences.

For this clone: What it binds is unknown.

J lost 4 bases, V lost 4 bases, and 8 bases had no gene match. Germline V gene lookup returns CDR1 GTSNPN and CDR2 SVGIG (reference sequence). The CDR3 length is 14 residues. PCR primers comprised 60 Vbeta and 13 Jbeta primers. The table came from immunoSEQ multiplex PCR; TCRdb's copy has only in-frame clones and leaves some out. The repertoire holds more than 110,000 clones, with around 79% as singletons. The sequence came from a female donor in good health and CMV-seronegative. Material for sequencing was PBMCs. The chain links TRBV30 to TRBJ2-5; 8 bases match TRBD2. DNA for the CDR3: TGTGCCTGGAAGACCGGGAGCGGGGGAGAGACCCAGTACTTC. It codes for CAWKTGSGGETQYF.